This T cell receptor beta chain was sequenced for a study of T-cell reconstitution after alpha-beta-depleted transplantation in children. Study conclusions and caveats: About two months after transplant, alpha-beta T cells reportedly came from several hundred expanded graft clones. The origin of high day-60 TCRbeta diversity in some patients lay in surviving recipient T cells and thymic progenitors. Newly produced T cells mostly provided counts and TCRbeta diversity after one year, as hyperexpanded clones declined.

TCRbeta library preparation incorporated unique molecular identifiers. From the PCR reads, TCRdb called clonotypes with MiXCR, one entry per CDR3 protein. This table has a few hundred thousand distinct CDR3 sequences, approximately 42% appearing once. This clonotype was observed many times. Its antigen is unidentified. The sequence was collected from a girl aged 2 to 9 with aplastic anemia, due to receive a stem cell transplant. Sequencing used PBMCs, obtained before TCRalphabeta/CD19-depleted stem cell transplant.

The CDR3 DNA reads TGCGCCAGCAGCTTGGAAGGTCGGGCCGTGGGTGAGCAGTTCTTC. Translated, it gives CASSLEGRAVGEQFF. V usage is TRBV5-1 and J usage is TRBJ2-1; D gene unclear. This CDR3 has 15 amino acids. The V gene's germline CDR1 is SGHRS and CDR2 YFSETQ. V was trimmed by 0 bases and J by 9 bases, leaving 16 bases between them.